This T cell receptor (beta chain) was observed in a study of human T cells and chemical hapten exposure. Study details: Sensitization involved placing 2% DPC onto a 2 cm by 2 cm region of upper inner arm skin. Study-level results: The study found expanded TCRs formed significantly more large CDR3 similarity clusters than controls.

Time point described: patch test 2, 6 weeks after DPC sensitization. Treatment specified: therapeutic diphenylcyclopropenone sensitization with weekly scalp DPC. A remark on this clonotype: Its matching antigen is unknown.

Individual cDNA molecules received unique molecular identifiers in the library. As handled by the study authors: Samples held a median of roughly 100,000 TCRs, range about 23,224–700,000. MiXCR was run by TCRdb on the RACE reads, yielding one entry per CDR3 protein. The V and J calls follow TCRdb's processing rather than the paper's. The sample carries approximately 110,000 distinct CDR3 sequences, roughly 9% recorded once. Germline CDR1 and CDR2: MNHEY and SVGEGT. The CDR3 loop spans 13 amino acids. V was shortened by 7 bases and J by 4 bases, with 13 bases between the two germline ends. The starting material was whole blood, obtained in connection with sensitization to the hapten diphenylcyclopropenone (DPC). The gene calls are TRBV6-2 or TRBV6-3 and TRBJ1-1; perhaps TRBD1 as D (5 bases). This receptor was obtained from a woman in her 40s with alopecia areata. Some clones in this sample may be carry-over from other donors' samples. The CDR3 here is CASTRDRGTEAFF. The CDR3 region has the DNA TGTGCCAGCACCAGGGATAGGGGCACTGAAGCTTTCTTT.